This T cell receptor (beta chain) was captured in a study of radiotherapy plus CTLA-4 blockade in lung cancer. For the study at large: Across the patients, objective responses occurred in approximately 20%, and disease control in under 35%.

Comment on this clone: No antigen is known for it.

It was focal radiation plus CTLA-4 blockade with ipilimumab that patients with chemo-refractory metastatic non-small-cell lung cancer received. Study observations and caveats: Early shifts in blood T cell clones, with interferon-beta, reportedly predicted response best. In blood, tumor-derived TCR clones expanded after radiotherapy plus ipilimumab.

Repertoires were generated with immunoSEQ multiplex PCR, while TCRdb's copy carries only in-frame clones and drops some. Of tens of thousands of clones in the sample, more than 60% were seen once. V dropped 2 bases and J dropped 8 bases, with 10 bases sitting between them. Germline V CDR1 and CDR2: SGHAT, FQDESV (reference sequence). This CDR3 region has 13 residues. The chain combines TRBV11-1 with TRBJ2-4, with D perhaps TRBD1 (6 bases). The input for sequencing was peripheral blood, taken from a patient treated with radiotherapy plus ipilimumab. The source is a human donor with non-small cell lung cancer who had a partial response to radiotherapy plus ipilimumab. Some clones in this sample may be carry-over from other donors' samples. Here the CDR3 reads CASSLYRDYIQYF. CDR3 DNA sequence: TGTGCCAGCAGCTTATACAGGGATTACATTCAGTACTTC.